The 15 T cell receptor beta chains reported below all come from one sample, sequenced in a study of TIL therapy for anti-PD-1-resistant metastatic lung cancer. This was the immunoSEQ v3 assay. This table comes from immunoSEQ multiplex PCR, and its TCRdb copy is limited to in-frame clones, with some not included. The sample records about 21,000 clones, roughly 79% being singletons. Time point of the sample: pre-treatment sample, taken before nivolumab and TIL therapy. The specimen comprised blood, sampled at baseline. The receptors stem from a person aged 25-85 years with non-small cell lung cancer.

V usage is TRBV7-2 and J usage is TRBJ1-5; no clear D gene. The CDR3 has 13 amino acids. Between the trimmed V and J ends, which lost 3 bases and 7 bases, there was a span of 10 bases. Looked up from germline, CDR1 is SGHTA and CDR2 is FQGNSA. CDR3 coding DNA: TGTGCCAGCAGCTTGACCGTAGGCCAGCCCCAGCATTTT. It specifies CASSLTVGQPQHF.

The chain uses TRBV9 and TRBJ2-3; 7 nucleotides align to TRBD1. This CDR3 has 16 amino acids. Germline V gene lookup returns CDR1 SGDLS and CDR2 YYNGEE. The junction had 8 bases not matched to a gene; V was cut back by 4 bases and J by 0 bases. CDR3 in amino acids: CASSRSGTVSTDTQYF. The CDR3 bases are TGTGCCAGCAGCCGATCCGGGACAGTTAGCACAGATACGCAGTATTTT.

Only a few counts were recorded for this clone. The CDR3 region is CSVDNLAEGGNEQFF. CDR3 in DNA: TGCAGCGTTGATAATCTAGCGGAAGGGGGCAATGAGCAGTTCTTC. The chain joins TRBV29-1 to TRBJ2-1, with D maybe TRBD2 (7 bases). Germline V gene sequence: CDR1 SQVTM, CDR2 ANQGSEA. V gave up 3 bases and J gave up 6 bases, with 18 bases separating them. The CDR3 spans 15 residues.

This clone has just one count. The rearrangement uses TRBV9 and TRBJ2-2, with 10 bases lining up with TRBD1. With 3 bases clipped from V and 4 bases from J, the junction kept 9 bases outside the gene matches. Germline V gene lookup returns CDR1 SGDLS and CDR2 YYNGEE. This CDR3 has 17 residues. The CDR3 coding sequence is TGTGCCAGCAGCGCGGGCGCCGGGACAGGGGTCACCGGGGAGCTGTTTTTT. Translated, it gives CASSAGAGTGVTGELFF.

CDR3 nucleotide sequence: TGCAGCGTTGCTCCAAAGGGGGCTCCTCGAAGTGAGCAGTTCTTC. Its translation is CSVAPKGAPRSEQFF. The chain is built from TRBV29-1 and TRBJ2-1, with 7 bases aligning to TRBD1. Trimming took 4 bases from V and 9 from J; bases not matched to a gene: 15. Germline-derived CDR1 and CDR2 are SQVTM and ANQGSEA. This CDR3 region has 15 residues.

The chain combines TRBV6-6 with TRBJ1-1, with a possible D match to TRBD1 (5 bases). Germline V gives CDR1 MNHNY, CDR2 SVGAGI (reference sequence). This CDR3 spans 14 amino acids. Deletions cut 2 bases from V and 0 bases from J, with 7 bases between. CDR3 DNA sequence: TGTGCCAGCAGTTACGGGGGAATGAACACTGAAGCTTTCTTT. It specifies CASSYGGMNTEAFF.

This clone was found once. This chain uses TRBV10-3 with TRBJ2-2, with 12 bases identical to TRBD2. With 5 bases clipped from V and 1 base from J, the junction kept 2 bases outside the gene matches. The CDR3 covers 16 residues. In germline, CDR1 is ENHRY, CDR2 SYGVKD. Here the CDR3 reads CAISLLAGGNTGELFF. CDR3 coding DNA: TGTGCCATCAGTCTACTAGCGGGAGGGAACACCGGGGAGCTGTTTTTT.

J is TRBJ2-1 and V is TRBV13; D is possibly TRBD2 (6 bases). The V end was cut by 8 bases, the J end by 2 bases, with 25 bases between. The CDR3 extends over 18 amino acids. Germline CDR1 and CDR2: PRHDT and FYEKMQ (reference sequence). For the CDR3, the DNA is TGTGCCAGCGCCACCTACTTCGGGGCTAGCGATACCTACAATGAGCAGTTCTTC. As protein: CASATYFGASDTYNEQFF.

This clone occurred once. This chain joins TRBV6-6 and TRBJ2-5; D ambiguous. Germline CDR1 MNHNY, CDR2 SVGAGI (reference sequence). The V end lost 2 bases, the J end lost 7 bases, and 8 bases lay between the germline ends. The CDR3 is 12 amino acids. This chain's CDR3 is CASSYPSLTQYF. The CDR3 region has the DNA TGTGCCAGCAGTTACCCGTCGCTGACCCAGTACTTC.

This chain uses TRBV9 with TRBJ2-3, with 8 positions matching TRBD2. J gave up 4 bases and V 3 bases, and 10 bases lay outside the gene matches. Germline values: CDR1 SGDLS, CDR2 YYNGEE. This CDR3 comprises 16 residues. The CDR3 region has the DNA TGTGCCAGCAGCGGGTCCGGGACTAGTCAGTCAGATACGCAGTATTTT. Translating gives CASSGSGTSQSDTQYF.

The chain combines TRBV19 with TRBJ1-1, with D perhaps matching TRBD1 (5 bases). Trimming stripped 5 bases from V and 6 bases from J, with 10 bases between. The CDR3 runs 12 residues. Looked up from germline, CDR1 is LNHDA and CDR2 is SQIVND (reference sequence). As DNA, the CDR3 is TGTGCCAGTAGTTACAGGATCGCTGAAGCTTTCTTT. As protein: CASSYRIAEAFF.

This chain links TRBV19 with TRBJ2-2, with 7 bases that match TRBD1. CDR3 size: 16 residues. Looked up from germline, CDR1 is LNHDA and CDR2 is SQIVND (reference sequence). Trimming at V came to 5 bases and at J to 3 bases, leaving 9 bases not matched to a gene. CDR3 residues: CASSLTGTADTGELFF. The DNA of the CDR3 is TGTGCCAGTAGTCTCACCGGGACAGCGGACACCGGGGAGCTGTTTTTT. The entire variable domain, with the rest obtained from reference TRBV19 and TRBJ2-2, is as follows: DGGITQSPKYLFRKEGQNVTLSCEQNLNHDAMYWYRQDPGQGLRLIYYSQIVNDFQKGDIAEGYSVSREKKESFPLTVTSAQKNPTAFYLCASSLTGTADTGELFFGEGSRLTVL.

CDR3 in amino acids: CASSYSAGRGGTQYF. Here the CDR3 DNA reads TGTGCCAGCAGTTACTCCGCGGGGCGAGGTGGTACGCAGTATTTT. The rearrangement uses TRBV6-5 and TRBJ2-3; maybe TRBD2 (6 bases). Trimming removed 0 bases at V and 8 bases at J, with 15 bases between. The CDR3 length is 15 residues. CDR1 is MNHEY, CDR2 SVGAGI, per germline.

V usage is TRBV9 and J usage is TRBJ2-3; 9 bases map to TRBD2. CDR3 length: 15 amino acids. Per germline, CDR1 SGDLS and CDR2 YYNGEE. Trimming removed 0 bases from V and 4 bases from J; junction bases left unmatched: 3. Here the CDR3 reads CASSVGAGGADTQYF. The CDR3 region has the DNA TGTGCCAGCAGCGTAGGGGCGGGAGGGGCAGATACGCAGTATTTT.

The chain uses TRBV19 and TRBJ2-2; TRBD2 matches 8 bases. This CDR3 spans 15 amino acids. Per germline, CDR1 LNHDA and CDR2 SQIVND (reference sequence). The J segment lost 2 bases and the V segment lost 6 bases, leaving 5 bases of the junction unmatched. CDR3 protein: CASRAGGFNTGELFF. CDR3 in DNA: TGTGCCAGTAGGGCGGGAGGATTCAACACCGGGGAGCTGTTTTTT.